The T cell receptor beta chain under discussion was sequenced for a study of T-cell memory formation after mild COVID-19. About the research overall: The two donors had largely donor-specific TCR clusters.

This CDR3 has 15 residues. The V gene end was trimmed by 6 bases and the J gene end by 5 bases; junction bases not matched to a gene: 8. Per the germline V gene, CDR1 is LGHDT and CDR2 is YNNKEL (reference sequence). This clonotype was counted many times. Constant-segment primers were used for 5'RACE, and the resulting TCR alpha and TCR beta cDNA libraries carried sample barcodes and UMIs. One entry per CDR3 protein results from TCRdb running MiXCR on the 5' RACE reads. The data show approximately 570,000 distinct CDR3 sequences, roughly 17% seen once. The sequenced sample was PBMCs or a T cell subset sorted from them (not recorded which). The rearrangement links TRBV3-1 to TRBJ2-1, with TRBD1 matching over 9 bases. The TCR originated in an adult woman who had mild COVID-19 (a few samples of this study predate the infection). Cell type and time point are not known. The CDR3 nucleotides are TGTGCCAGCAGTCGACCGGGACAGGGAAACAATGAGCAGTTCTTC. This gives the protein CASSRPGQGNNEQFF.